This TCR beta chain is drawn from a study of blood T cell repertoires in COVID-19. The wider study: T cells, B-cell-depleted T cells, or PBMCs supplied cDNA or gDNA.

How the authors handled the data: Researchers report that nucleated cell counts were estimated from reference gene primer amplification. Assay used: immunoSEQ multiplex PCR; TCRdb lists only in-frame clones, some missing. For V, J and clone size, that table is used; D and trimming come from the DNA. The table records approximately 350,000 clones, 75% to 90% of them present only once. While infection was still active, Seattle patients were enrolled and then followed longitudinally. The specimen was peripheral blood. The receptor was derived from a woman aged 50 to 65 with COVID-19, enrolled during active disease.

The CDR3 sequence is CATTSQGSTDTQYF. CDR3 DNA sequence: TGCGCCACCACCTCCCAGGGGAGCACAGATACGCAGTATTTT. The chain has TRBV5-1 and TRBJ2-3, with D perhaps TRBD1 (6 bases). V lost 9 bases, J lost 0 bases, and 14 bases lay in between. The CDR3 is 14 amino acids. In germline, CDR1 is SGHRS, CDR2 YFSETQ.